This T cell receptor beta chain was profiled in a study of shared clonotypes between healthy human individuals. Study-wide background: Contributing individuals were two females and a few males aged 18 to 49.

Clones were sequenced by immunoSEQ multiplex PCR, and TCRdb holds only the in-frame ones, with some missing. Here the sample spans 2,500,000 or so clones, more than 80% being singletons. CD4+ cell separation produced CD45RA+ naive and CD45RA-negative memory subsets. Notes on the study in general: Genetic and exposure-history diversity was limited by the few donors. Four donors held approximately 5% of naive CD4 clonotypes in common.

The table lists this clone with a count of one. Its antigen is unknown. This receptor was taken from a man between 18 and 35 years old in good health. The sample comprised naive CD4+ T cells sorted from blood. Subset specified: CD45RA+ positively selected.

CDR3 region: CALTLLSSYEQYF. The CDR3 region has the DNA TGTGCCTTAACCCTCCTGTCCTCCTACGAGCAGTACTTC. The rearrangement joins TRBV30 to TRBJ2-7; D not certain. V was cut by 7 bases and J by 0 bases, with 13 bases left in between. Germline loops: CDR1 GTSNPN, CDR2 SVGIG (reference sequence). The CDR3 has 13 amino acids.